The source of this TCR beta chain is a study of blood T cell repertoires in COVID-19 (dated by TCRdb to 2018 to 2020). Background for the entire study: The collaborator samples originated in the United States, Italy and Spain and spanned the acute and convalescent phases of COVID-19. The prospective study material was composed of cDNA or gDNA derived from T cells, B-cell-depleted T cells, or PBMCs. Subjects who had been exposed to COVID-19, were actively infected with it, or had recovered from it provided the deeply sampled blood TCRbeta repertoires that made up the dataset. The repertoires were released in a freely available public database intended as a resource for research on the immune response to SARS-CoV-2. Samples were obtained from the ongoing ImmuneRACE study (first 160 participants) and from over a thousand subjects provided by 6 global collaborators. The sample metadata nearly always contained a de-identified subject ID, COVID-19 status, age in years and sex. Where available, HLA class I and class II types were taken from metadata supplied by the sample provider and were not determined by assay-based typing.

TCRbeta CDR3 regions were amplified from genomic DNA by means of the immunoSEQ Assay, a bias-controlled multiplex PCR. As for the original processing: Nucleated cell counts per sample were estimated from amplification of reference gene primers within the assay. To quantify the absolute abundance of each unique TCRbeta CDR3 rearrangement, sequence reads were collapsed and filtered. For each sample, productive Simpson clonality was calculated as the square root of Simpson's diversity index across productive rearrangements. TCRdb took this table from immuneACCESS and kept in-frame rearrangements with V and J called. Such tables lack part of the clones; where checked against another copy, unresolved V genes explain under half of the gap, and the rest is unexplained. Clonal size and the V and J genes are those of that table, whereas D and trimming came from the DNA. The sample table lists about 90,000 clones, 81% of them with a count of one. Of the sample, roughly an eighth is held by the ten largest clones.

Trimming takes 6 bases off V and 8 bases off J; junction bases not matched to a gene: 3. CDR3 length: 13 amino acids, cysteine to phenylalanine. The CDR3 DNA has 39 bases and is translated from base 1. Per the germline V gene, SGHTA is the CDR1 and FQGNSA is the CDR2. Collaborating institutions collected whole blood in K2EDTA tubes following their own protocols. For TCRbeta analysis, collaborator samples were shipped as frozen whole blood, as isolated PBMCs, or as DNA extracted from either sample type. As regards this clone: Its antigen remains undetermined. No much larger clone is present one base from it, and per-base qualities are unavailable.

On the study overall, not on this receptor specifically: Clinical and demographic metadata were provided uncurated, with the amount varying by source and participant.

The specimen was peripheral blood. The chain is encoded by TRBV7-2 joined to TRBJ2-1; the junction holds 11 bases that match TRBD2. The clonotype was recovered from a human donor in a cohort sampled during active COVID-19. The nucleotide sequence reads TGTGCCAGCAGTCAACTAGCGGGGGATGAGCAGTTCTTC. Its protein product is CASSQLAGDEQFF.